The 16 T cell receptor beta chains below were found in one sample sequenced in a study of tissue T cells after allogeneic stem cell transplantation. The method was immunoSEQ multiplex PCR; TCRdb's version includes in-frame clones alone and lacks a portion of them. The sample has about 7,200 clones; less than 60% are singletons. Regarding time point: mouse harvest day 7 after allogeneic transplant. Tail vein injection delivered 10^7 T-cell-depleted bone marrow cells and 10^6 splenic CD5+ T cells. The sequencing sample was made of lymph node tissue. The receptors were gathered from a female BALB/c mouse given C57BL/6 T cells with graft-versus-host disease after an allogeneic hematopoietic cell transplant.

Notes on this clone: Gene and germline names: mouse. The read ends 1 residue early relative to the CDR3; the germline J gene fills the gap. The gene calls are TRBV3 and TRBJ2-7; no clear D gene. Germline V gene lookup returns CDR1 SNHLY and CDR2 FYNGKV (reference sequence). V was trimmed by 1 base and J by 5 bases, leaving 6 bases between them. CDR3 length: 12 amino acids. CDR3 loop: CASSLENHEQYF. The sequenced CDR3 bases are TGTGCCAGCAGCTTAGAAAACCATGAACAGTAC.

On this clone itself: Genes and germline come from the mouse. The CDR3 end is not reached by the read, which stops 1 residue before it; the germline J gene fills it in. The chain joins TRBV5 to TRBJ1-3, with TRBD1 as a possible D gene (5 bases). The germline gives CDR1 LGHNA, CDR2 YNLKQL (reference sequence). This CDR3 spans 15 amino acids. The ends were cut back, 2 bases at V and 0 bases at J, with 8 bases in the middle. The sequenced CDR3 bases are TGTGCCAGCAGCCAAAAGACAGTTTCTGGAAATACGCTCTAT. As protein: CASSQKTVSGNTLY. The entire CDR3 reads CASSQKTVSGNTLYF.

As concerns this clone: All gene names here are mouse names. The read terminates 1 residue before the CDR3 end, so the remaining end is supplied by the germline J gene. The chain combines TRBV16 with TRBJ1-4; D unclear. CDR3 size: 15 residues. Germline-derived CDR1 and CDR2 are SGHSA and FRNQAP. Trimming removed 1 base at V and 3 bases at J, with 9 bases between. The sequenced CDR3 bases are TGTGCAAGCAGCTTAGTAGGGATTCCCAACGAAAGATTATTT. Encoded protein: CASSLVGIPNERLF. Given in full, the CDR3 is CASSLVGIPNERLFF.

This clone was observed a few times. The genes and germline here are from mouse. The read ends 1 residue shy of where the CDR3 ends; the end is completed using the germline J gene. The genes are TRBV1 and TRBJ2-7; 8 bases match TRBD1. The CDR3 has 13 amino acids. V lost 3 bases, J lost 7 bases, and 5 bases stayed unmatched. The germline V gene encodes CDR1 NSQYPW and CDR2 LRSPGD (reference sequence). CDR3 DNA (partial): TGCACCTGCAGTGCCGGACAGGGAGGGGAACAGTAC. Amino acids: CTCSAGQGGEQY. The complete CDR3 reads CTCSAGQGGEQYF. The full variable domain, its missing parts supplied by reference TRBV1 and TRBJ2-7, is VTLLEQNPRWRLVPRGQAVNLRCILKNSQYPWMSWYQQDLQKQLQWLFTLRSPGDKEVKSLPGADYLATRVTDTELRLQVANMSQGRTLYCTCSAGQGGEQYFGPGTRLTVL.

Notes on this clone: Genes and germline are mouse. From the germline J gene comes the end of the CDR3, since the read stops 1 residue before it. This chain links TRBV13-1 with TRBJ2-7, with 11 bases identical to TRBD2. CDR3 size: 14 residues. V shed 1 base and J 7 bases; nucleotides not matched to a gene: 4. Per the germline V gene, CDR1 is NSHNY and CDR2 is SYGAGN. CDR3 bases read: TGTGCCAGCAGTGATACTGGGGGGGCGGGGGAACAGTAC. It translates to CASSDTGGAGEQY. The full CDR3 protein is CASSDTGGAGEQYF.

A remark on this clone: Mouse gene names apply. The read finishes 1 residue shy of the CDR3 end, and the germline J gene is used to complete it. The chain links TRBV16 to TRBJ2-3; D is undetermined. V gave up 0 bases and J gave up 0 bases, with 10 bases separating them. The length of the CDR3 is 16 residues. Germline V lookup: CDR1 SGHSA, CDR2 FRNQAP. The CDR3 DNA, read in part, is TGTGCAAGCAGCTTAGATCCGGCATCTAGTGCAGAAACGCTGTAT. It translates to CASSLDPASSAETLY. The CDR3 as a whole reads CASSLDPASSAETLYF.

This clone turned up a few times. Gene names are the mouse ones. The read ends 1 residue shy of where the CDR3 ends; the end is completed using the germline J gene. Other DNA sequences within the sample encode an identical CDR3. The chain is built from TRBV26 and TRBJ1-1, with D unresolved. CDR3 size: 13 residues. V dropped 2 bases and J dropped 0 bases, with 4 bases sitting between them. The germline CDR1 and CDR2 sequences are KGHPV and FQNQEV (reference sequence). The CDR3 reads CASSLGTNTEVFF. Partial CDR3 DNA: TGTGCCAGCAGTCTGGGAACAAACACAGAAGTCTTC.

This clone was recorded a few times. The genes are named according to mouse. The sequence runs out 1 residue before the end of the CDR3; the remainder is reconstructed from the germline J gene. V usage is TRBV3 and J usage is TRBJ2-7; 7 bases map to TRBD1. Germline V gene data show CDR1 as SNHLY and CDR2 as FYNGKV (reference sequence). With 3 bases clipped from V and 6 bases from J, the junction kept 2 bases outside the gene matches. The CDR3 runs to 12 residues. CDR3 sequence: CASSFDRVEQYF. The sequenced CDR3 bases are TGTGCCAGCAGCTTCGACAGGGTTGAACAGTAC.

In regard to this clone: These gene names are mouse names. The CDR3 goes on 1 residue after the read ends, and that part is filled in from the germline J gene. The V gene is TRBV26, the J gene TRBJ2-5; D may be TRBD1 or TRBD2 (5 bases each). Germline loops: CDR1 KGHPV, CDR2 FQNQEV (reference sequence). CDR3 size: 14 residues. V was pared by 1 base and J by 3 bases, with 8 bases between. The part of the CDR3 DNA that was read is TGTGCCAGCAGTCTGTACGGGGGTCAAGACACCCAGTAC. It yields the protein CASSLYGGQDTQY. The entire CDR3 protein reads CASSLYGGQDTQYF. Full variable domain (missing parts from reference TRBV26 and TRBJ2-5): NSKVIQTPRYLVKGQGQKAKMRCIPEKGHPVVFWYQQNKNNEFKFLINFQNQEVLQQIDMTEKRFSAECPSNSPCSLEIQSSEAGDSALYLCASSLYGGQDTQYFGPGTRLLVL.

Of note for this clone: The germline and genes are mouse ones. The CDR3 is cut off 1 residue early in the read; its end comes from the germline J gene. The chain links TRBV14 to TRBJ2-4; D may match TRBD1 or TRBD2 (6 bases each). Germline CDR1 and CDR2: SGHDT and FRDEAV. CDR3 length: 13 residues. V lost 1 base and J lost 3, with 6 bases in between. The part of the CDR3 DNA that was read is TGTGCCAGCAGTTTCGGGGGCCAAAACACCTTGTAC. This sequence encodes CASSFGGQNTLY. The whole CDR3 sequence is CASSFGGQNTLYF.

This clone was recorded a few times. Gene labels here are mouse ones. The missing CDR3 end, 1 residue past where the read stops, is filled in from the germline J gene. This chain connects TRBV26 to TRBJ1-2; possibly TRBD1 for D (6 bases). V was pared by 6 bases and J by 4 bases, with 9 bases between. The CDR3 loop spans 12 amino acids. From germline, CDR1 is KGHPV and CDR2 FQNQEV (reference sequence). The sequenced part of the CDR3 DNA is TGTGCCAGCAGCAGGGGAGGCTCCGACTACACC. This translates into CASSRGGSDYT. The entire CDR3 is CASSRGGSDYTF.

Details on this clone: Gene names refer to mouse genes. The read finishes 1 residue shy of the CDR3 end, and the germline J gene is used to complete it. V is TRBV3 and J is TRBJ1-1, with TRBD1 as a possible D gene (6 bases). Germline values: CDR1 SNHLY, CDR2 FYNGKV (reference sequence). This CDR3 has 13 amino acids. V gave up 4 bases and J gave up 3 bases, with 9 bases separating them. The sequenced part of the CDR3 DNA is TGTGCCAGCAGCTCTCGGACAGACACAGAAGTCTTC. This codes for CASSSRTDTEVF. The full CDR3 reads CASSSRTDTEVFF. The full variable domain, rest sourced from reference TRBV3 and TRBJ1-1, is GPKVLQIPSHQIIDMGQMVTLNCDPVSNHLYFYWYKQILGQQMEFLVNFYNGKVMEKSKLFKDQFSVERPDGSYFTLKIQPTALEDSAVYFCASSSRTDTEVFFGKGTRLTVV.

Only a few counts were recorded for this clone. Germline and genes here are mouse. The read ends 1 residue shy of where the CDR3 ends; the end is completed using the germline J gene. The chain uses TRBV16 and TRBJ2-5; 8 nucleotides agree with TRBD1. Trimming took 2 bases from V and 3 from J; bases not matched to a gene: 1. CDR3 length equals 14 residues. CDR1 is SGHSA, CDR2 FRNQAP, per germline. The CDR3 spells CASSLQGAQDTQYF. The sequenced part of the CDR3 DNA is TGTGCAAGCAGCTTACAGGGGGCGCAAGACACCCAGTAC.

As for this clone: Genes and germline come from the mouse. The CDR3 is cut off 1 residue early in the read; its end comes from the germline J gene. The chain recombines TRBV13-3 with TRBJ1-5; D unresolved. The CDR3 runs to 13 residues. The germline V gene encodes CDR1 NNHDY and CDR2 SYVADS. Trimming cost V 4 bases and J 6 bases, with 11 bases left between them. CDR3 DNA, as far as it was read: TGTGCCAGCAGTCCCGGACGGCCCCAGGCTCCGCTT. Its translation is CASSPGRPQAPL. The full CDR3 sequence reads CASSPGRPQAPLF. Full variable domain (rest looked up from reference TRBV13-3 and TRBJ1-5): EAAVTQSPRSKVAVTGGKVTLSCHQTNNHDYMYWYRQDTGHGLRLIHYSYVADSTEKGDIPDGYKASRPSQENFSLILELASLSQTAVYFCASSPGRPQAPLFGEGTRLSVL.

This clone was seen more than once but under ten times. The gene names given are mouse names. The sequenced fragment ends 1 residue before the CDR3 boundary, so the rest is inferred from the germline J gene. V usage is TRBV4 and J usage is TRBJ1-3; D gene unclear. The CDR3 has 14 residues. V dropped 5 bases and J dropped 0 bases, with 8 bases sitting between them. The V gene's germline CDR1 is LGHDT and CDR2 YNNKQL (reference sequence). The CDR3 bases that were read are TGTGCCAGCAGCACAGACAATTCTGGAAATACGCTCTAT. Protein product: CASSTDNSGNTLY. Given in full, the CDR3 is CASSTDNSGNTLYF. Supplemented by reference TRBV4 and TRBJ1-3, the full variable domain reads ETAVFQTPNYHVTQVGNEVSFNCKQTLGHDTMYWYKQDSKKLLKIMFSYNNKQLIVNETVPRRFSPQSSDKAHLNLRIKSVEPEDSAVYLCASSTDNSGNTLYFGEGSRLIVV.

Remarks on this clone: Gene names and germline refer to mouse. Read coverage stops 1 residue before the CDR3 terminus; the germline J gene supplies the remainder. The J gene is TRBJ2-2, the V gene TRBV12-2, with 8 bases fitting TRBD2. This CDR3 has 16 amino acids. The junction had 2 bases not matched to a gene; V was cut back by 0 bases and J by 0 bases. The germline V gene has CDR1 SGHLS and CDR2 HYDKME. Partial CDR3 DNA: TGTGCCAGCTCTCTCGGACTGGGAGCAAACACCGGGCAGCTCTAC. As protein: CASSLGLGANTGQLY. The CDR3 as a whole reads CASSLGLGANTGQLYF.